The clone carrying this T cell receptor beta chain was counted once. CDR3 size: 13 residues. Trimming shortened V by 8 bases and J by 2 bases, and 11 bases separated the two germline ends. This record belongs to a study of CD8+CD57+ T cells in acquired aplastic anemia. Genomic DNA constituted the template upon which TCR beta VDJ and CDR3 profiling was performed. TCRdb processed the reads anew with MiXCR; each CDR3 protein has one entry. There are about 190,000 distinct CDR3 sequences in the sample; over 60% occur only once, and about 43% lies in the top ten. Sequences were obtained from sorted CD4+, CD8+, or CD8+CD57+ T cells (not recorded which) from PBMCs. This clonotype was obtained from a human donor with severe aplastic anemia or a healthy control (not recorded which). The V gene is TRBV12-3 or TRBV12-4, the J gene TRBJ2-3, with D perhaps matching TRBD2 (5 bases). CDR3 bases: TGTGCCAGCGGACTCCAGGACACAGATACGCAGTATTTT. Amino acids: CASGLQDTDTQYF.